This T cell receptor beta chain was observed in a study of regulatory T cells in long-lasting Graves disease. CDR3-region Arm-PCR and iRepertoire HTBI primers produced the TCR beta libraries. A single record per CDR3 protein comes from TCRdb applying MiXCR to the multiplex PCR reads. Among about 660,000 distinct CDR3 sequences listed, 25% to 35% were seen once. This clonotype was seen only a few times. As for time point: persistent/refractory GD, antithyroid drugs over 5 years with positive TRAb. Extracted PBMC RNA gave rise to the TCR library. V lost 5 bases and J lost 4, with 14 bases in between. CDR1 is SGHAT, CDR2 FQNNGV, per germline. The CDR3 runs to 15 residues.

J is TRBJ2-2 and V is TRBV11-2; either TRBD1 or TRBD2 may fit D (5 bases each). This TCR was sampled from a female donor with Graves disease. Sequenced here: peripheral blood mononuclear cells (PBMCs), sampled when the disease was refractory, from a patient treated with antithyroid drugs. The CDR3 sequence: CASSTGTLVTGELFF. The CDR3 DNA sequence: TGTGCCAGCAGCACCGGGACCTTAGTCACCGGGGAGCTGTTTTTT.